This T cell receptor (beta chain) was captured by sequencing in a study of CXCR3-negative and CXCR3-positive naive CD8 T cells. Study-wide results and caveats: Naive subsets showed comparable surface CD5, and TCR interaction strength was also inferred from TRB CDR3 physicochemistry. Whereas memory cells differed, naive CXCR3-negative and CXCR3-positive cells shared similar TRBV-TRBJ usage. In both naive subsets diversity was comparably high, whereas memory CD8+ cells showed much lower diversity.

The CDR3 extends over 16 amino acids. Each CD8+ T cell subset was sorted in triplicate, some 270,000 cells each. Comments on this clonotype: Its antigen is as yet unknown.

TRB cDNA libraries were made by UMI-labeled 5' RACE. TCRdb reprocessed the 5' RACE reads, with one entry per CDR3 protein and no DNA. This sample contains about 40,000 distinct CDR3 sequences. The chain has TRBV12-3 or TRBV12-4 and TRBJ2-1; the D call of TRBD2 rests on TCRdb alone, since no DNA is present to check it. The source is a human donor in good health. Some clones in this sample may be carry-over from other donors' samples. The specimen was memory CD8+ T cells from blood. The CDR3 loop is CASSRSGTEEVDEQFF.